These 15 T cell receptor beta chains were all obtained from the same sample, sequenced in a study of cytomegalovirus exposure and HLA in healthy donors. Primers included in the PCR were 60 Vbeta and 13 Jbeta primers. The repertoire was sequenced with immunoSEQ multiplex PCR; TCRdb's copy has only in-frame clones and lacks some. Of about 160,000 clones in the sample, approximately 85% were seen once. Input material: PBMCs. These receptor sequences come from a man aged 50 to 60 in good health and CMV-seropositive.

Note on this clone: The sample contains more than one DNA sequence encoding this CDR3. The chain links TRBV9 to TRBJ2-5, with a tentative D call TRBD1 (5 bases). V lost 2 bases to trimming and J lost 5 bases, with 10 bases between them. Germline loops: CDR1 SGDLS, CDR2 YYNGEE. The CDR3 extends over 13 amino acids. CDR3 amino acids: CASSVQRGETQYF. CDR3 nucleotides: TGTGCCAGCAGCGTCCAAAGGGGCGAGACCCAGTACTTC.

V usage is TRBV19 and J usage is TRBJ2-1, with 9 bases lining up with TRBD2. With V trimmed by 5 bases and J by 0 bases, 11 bases remained unmatched. This CDR3 contains 18 residues. Germline-derived CDR1 and CDR2 are LNHDA and SQIVND (reference sequence). The CDR3, as DNA: TGTGCCAGTAGTCCGGGAAACGTGGGACTAGCCTCCTACAATGAGCAGTTCTTC. Translation gives CASSPGNVGLASYNEQFF. The full variable domain, in which reference TRBV19 and TRBJ2-1 provide the parts outside the CDR3, is DGGITQSPKYLFRKEGQNVTLSCEQNLNHDAMYWYRQDPGQGLRLIYYSQIVNDFQKGDIAEGYSVSREKKESFPLTVTSAQKNPTAFYLCASSPGNVGLASYNEQFFGPGTRLTVL.

The chain has TRBV28 and TRBJ2-7, with 10 positions matching TRBD2. The CDR3 extends over 15 amino acids. J lost 2 bases, V lost 4 bases, and 5 bases had no gene match. From germline, CDR1 is MDHEN and CDR2 SYDVKM. Here the CDR3 DNA reads TGTGCCAGCAGTTCACTAGCGGGATTTGCCTACGAGCAGTACTTC. This gives the protein CASSSLAGFAYEQYF.

This clone appeared once. This rearrangement joins TRBV7-8 to TRBJ2-1, with TRBD2 matching 7 bases. Germline trimming cut 1 base from V and 4 bases from J; bases unmatched to any gene: 7. In germline, CDR1 is SGHVS, CDR2 FQNEAQ. The CDR3 is 16 amino acids. In DNA, the CDR3 is TGTGCCAGCAGCTTAGACGGCGGGAGTGAATACAATGAGCAGTTCTTC. Translated, it gives CASSLDGGSEYNEQFF.

The table lists this clone with a few counts. J is TRBJ2-7 and V is TRBV5-1, with TRBD2 matching over 7 bases. With 3 bases clipped from V and 4 bases from J, the junction kept 1 base outside the gene matches. The CDR3 runs to 12 residues. Germline CDR1 is SGHRS and CDR2 is YFSETQ. The CDR3 bases are TGCGCCAGCAGCTCGGGGGGTTACGAGCAGTACTTC. Translating gives CASSSGGYEQYF.

The rearrangement links TRBV5-4 to TRBJ2-1; 12 nucleotides align to TRBD2. The CDR3 consists of 16 residues. Germline V lookup: CDR1 SGHNT, CDR2 YYREEE (reference sequence). V lost 0 bases to trimming and J lost 9 bases; unmatched junction nucleotides: 7. CDR3: CASSLAGLAGGSEQFF. CDR3 bases: TGTGCCAGCAGCTTGGCCGGGCTAGCGGGAGGGAGTGAGCAGTTCTTC.

V gene TRBV9 combines with J gene TRBJ2-1; TRBD2 matches 14 bases. The CDR3 runs to 19 residues. Germline V CDR1 and CDR2: SGDLS, YYNGEE. V was pared by 0 bases and J by 2 bases, with 7 bases of the junction left unmatched. The CDR3 region is CASSVVDGTSGGPYNEQFF. CDR3 nucleotides: TGTGCCAGCAGCGTAGTGGACGGGACTAGCGGGGGTCCCTACAATGAGCAGTTCTTC.

V and J are TRBV5-4 and TRBJ2-1; 7 bases align to TRBD1. V dropped 4 bases and J dropped 1; count of bases not matched to a gene: 11. Germline CDR1 reads SGHNT; CDR2 reads YYREEE (reference sequence). The CDR3 loop spans 17 amino acids. In nucleotides, the CDR3 is TGTGCCAGCAGCCGCCCGGGACAGCGACCATCCTACAATGAGCAGTTCTTC. Its translation: CASSRPGQRPSYNEQFF.

The rearrangement joins TRBV2 to TRBJ2-7; TRBD1 matches at 11 bases. Trimming at V came to 6 bases and at J to 5 bases, leaving 6 bases not matched to a gene. The CDR3 has 14 amino acids. Germline assignment: CDR1 SNHLY and CDR2 FYNNEI. CDR3: CASSPRTGGDEQYF. The DNA of the CDR3 is TGTGCCAGCAGCCCACGGACAGGGGGCGACGAGCAGTACTTC.

This clone was counted a single time. The chain carries TRBV6-5 and TRBJ1-2, with 8 nucleotides matching TRBD1. With V trimmed by 5 bases and J by 6 bases, 5 bases remained unmatched. The CDR3 is 13 amino acids. Germline V CDR1 and CDR2: MNHEY, SVGAGI. The CDR3 coding sequence is TGTGCCAGCAGTGACCGGACAGGGAATGGCTACACCTTC. Protein product: CASSDRTGNGYTF.

This clone occurred once. The J gene is TRBJ1-1, the V gene TRBV7-2; the D gene is possibly TRBD1 (5 bases). The germline gives CDR1 SGHTA, CDR2 FQGNSA. Trimming removed 4 bases at V and 5 bases at J, with 17 bases between. CDR3 length equals 15 residues. As DNA, the CDR3 is TGTGCCAGCAGCTCCTCAGGGTTGCGGGGAACTGAAGCTTTCTTT. This encodes CASSSSGLRGTEAFF.

This sequence joins TRBV4-1 and TRBJ1-5; TRBD1 is a possible D gene (6 bases). Germline V gene data show CDR1 as MGHRA and CDR2 as YSYEKL. Trimming pared 6 bases from V and 3 bases from J, leaving 12 bases between. The CDR3 loop spans 14 amino acids. The CDR3 loop reads CASRATGSNQPQHF. In DNA form, the CDR3 reads TGCGCCAGCAGAGCTACAGGGTCCAATCAGCCCCAGCATTTT.

Comment on this clone: The same CDR3 also results from other DNA sequences found in this sample. The chain employs TRBV27 and TRBJ2-1, with TRBD2 matching over 7 bases. Germline loops: CDR1 MNHEY, CDR2 SMNVEV (reference sequence). The CDR3 spans 12 residues. V shed 9 bases and J 12 bases; nucleotides not matched to a gene: 11. The DNA for the CDR3 is TGTGCCAGTAGTCCGCCAGCGGGGACGCAGTTCTTC. Translation gives CASSPPAGTQFF.

This chain uses TRBV27 with TRBJ2-5; D not certain. V dropped 3 bases and J dropped 5 bases, with 10 bases sitting between them. This CDR3 has 13 amino acids. Germline values: CDR1 MNHEY, CDR2 SMNVEV (reference sequence). The CDR3: CASSFGVGETQYF. The CDR3 DNA sequence: TGTGCCAGCAGTTTTGGAGTTGGCGAGACCCAGTACTTC.

The chain combines TRBV5-6 with TRBJ2-1; TRBD2 might be the D (5 bases). CDR3 length: 15 amino acids. Between the trimmed V and J ends, which lost 2 bases and 8 bases, there was a span of 17 bases. Germline-derived CDR1 and CDR2 are SGHDT and YYEEEE. CDR3 bases: TGTGCCAGCAGCTTCCCCCCGGGATCGGTTTATGAGCAGTTCTTC. Protein product: CASSFPPGSVYEQFF.